This TCR beta chain was identified in a study of post-analysis software for immune sequencing data. Study results and limitations: TRBV segments more frequent in patients than in controls numbered five and included TRBV5-6, TRBV5-1 and TRBV20-1.

CDR3 length equals 16 residues. CDR1 and CDR2 (germline): SEHNR, FQNEAQ (reference sequence). TCR beta cDNA libraries had unique molecular identifiers. From the PCR reads, TCRdb called clonotypes with MiXCR, one entry per CDR3 protein. The table includes roughly 620,000 distinct CDR3 sequences, roughly two fifths detected once. Note on this clonotype: No antigen is known for it.

The chain links TRBV7-9 to TRBJ2-7, with 7 bases aligning to TRBD2. The end of the DNA aligns better with TRBJ2-5, so the J call may be wrong. This clonotype was sampled from a girl aged 5-17 years with multiple sclerosis. Specimen: blood. The CDR3 reads CASSLARKRGQETQYF. The CDR3 bases are TGTGCCAGCAGCTTAGCGAGAAAGCGGGGCCAAGAGACCCAGTACTTC.